Listed here are 15 T cell receptor beta chains from one sample, sequenced in a study of shared clonotypes between healthy human individuals. Assay: immunoSEQ multiplex PCR; the TCRdb copy retains only in-frame clones and omits some. The data show about half a million clones, approximately 78% seen once. Material for sequencing was PBMCs. These receptors were obtained from a middle-aged woman in good health. Some clones in this sample may be carry-over from other donors' samples.

The rearrangement links TRBV28 to TRBJ1-1, with no clear D. V dropped 6 bases and J dropped 0 bases, with 8 bases sitting between them. The CDR3 is 13 residues long. Germline values: CDR1 MDHEN, CDR2 SYDVKM. Here the CDR3 DNA reads TGTGCCAGCAGAGCCTCCATGAACACTGAAGCTTTCTTT. Protein product: CASRASMNTEAFF.

The CDR3: CASRKGTTNEKLFF. As DNA, the CDR3 is TGTGCCAGCAGGAAGGGGACAACTAATGAAAAACTGTTTTTT. J is TRBJ1-4 and V is TRBV2, with D possibly being TRBD1 (5 bases). The CDR3 totals 14 residues. The V end lost 6 bases, the J end lost 0 bases, and 8 bases lay between the germline ends. Germline V CDR1 and CDR2: SNHLY, FYNNEI.

The CDR3 DNA reads TGTGCCAGCAGCAAAATACGGGAGGGGAACACCGGGGAGCTGTTTTTT. Amino acids: CASSKIREGNTGELFF. This chain connects TRBV21-1 to TRBJ2-2; the DNA was not compared with TRBD2, the D call given in the table. TRBV21-1 has pseudogene status. The CDR3 consists of 16 residues.

This clone was observed at least ten times. The same CDR3 is also encoded by other DNA sequences in this sample. The J gene is TRBJ1-4, the V gene TRBV4-3, with a tentative D call TRBD1 (5 bases). CDR1 is LGHNA and CDR2 is YSLEER in the germline V gene. The V end lost 0 bases, the J end lost 3 bases, and 8 bases lay between the germline ends. This CDR3 region has 15 residues. The CDR3 DNA follows: TGCGCCAGCAGCCAAGATACGGGACCTAATGAAAAACTGTTTTTT. Translated, it gives CASSQDTGPNEKLFF.

This clone showed up just a few times. The sample carries other DNA sequences with the same CDR3. The chain carries TRBV5-1 and TRBJ1-2, with 7 bases matching TRBD1. Germline assignment: CDR1 SGHRS and CDR2 YFSETQ. The ends lost 4 bases at V and 2 bases at J; junction bases unmatched: 5. CDR3 length: 14 amino acids. The CDR3 loop is CASSPQGGNYGYTF. DNA of the CDR3: TGCGCCAGCAGCCCTCAGGGGGGGAACTATGGCTACACCTTC.

The sample holds a few counts of this clone. The rearrangement links TRBV2 to TRBJ1-5, with D maybe TRBD1 (5 bases). CDR3 length: 14 amino acids. Germline loops: CDR1 SNHLY, CDR2 FYNNEI. The V end was cut by 4 bases, the J end by 3 bases, with 10 bases between. The CDR3 region has the DNA TGTGCCAGCAGTGGGACGGGGGTCAATCAGCCCCAGCATTTT. Translated, it gives CASSGTGVNQPQHF.

The J gene is TRBJ1-5, the V gene TRBV2, with 7 bases identical to TRBD1. The CDR3 extends over 14 amino acids. The V gene end was trimmed by 6 bases and the J gene end by 3 bases; junction bases not matched to a gene: 5. CDR1 and CDR2 from the germline V gene are SNHLY and FYNNEI. This CDR3 reads CASRTGTVNQPQHF. The CDR3 nucleotides read TGTGCCAGCAGGACCGGGACAGTCAATCAGCCCCAGCATTTT.

This clone was seen ten or more times. V is TRBV4-3 and J is TRBJ1-1, with D uncertain. The germline V and J ends were trimmed by 2 bases and 4 bases, with 11 bases remaining between them. This CDR3 is built from 14 residues. Per germline, CDR1 LGHNA and CDR2 YSLEER. In DNA form, the CDR3 reads TGCGCCAGCAGCCAACGTACGTCGAGCACTGAAGCTTTCTTT. Protein sequence: CASSQRTSSTEAFF.

The J gene is TRBJ1-1, the V gene TRBV6-4; weak D call: TRBD1 (5 bases). From germline, CDR1 is MRHNA and CDR2 SNTAGT. The CDR3 length is 13 residues. V dropped 3 bases and J dropped 5 bases, with 10 bases sitting between them. The CDR3 bases are TGTGCCAGCAGTGAGATTAGGGGTACTGAAGCTTTCTTT. It is translated as CASSEIRGTEAFF.

The chain couples TRBV27 to TRBJ2-7; TRBD2 matches at 7 bases. The ends lost 6 bases at V and 7 bases at J; junction bases unmatched: 9. The CDR3 extends over 13 amino acids. Germline lookup yields CDR1 MNHEY and CDR2 SMNVEV (reference sequence). DNA of the CDR3: TGTGCCAGCAGCCGCCAGCGGGATCGGGAGCAGTACTTC. Translated, it gives CASSRQRDREQYF.

This rearrangement joins TRBV7-9 to TRBJ2-1; D possibly corresponds to TRBD1 (6 bases). The CDR3 consists of 14 residues. Germline V lookup: CDR1 SEHNR, CDR2 FQNEAQ (reference sequence). Trimming took off 2 bases at V and 8 bases at J, with 13 bases between the two ends. CDR3 loop: CASSLLGQWDEQFF. CDR3 DNA sequence: TGTGCCAGCAGCTTACTAGGACAGTGGGATGAGCAGTTCTTC.

The chain has TRBV11-2 and TRBJ2-7, with 7 nucleotides matching TRBD1. V was pared by 4 bases and J by 0 bases, with 3 bases of the junction left unmatched. The CDR3 runs 14 residues. Germline assignment: CDR1 SGHAT and CDR2 FQNNGV. The CDR3: CASSSDRSSYEQYF. In DNA form, the CDR3 reads TGTGCCAGCAGCTCGGACAGGAGCTCCTACGAGCAGTACTTC.

V gene TRBV7-8 combines with J gene TRBJ1-2; D is unresolved. Germline V gene sequence: CDR1 SGHVS, CDR2 FQNEAQ. This CDR3 region has 15 residues. Trimming cost V 5 bases and J 7 bases, with 20 bases left between them. CDR3 region: CASSQDRQNPSGYTF. The DNA of the CDR3 is TGTGCCAGCAGCCAAGACCGACAAAACCCCAGTGGCTACACCTTC.

The chain uses TRBV7-6 and TRBJ1-2; perhaps TRBD1 as D (6 bases). The CDR3 extends over 13 amino acids. Trimming took 3 bases from V and 5 from J, leaving 10 bases between them. Germline V gene lookup returns CDR1 SGHVS and CDR2 FNYEAQ. CDR3 protein: CASSFTGRYGYTF. In DNA form, the CDR3 reads TGTGCCAGCAGCTTTACAGGGAGGTATGGCTACACCTTC.

The V and J genes are TRBV18 and TRBJ2-1, with 11 bases matching TRBD2. Germline V gene lookup returns CDR1 KGHSH and CDR2 LQKENI. The CDR3 extends over 16 amino acids. J was trimmed by 7 bases and V by 2 bases; bases with no gene match: 7. CDR3 in DNA: TGTGCCAGCTCACCAAGCACTAGCGGGAGCGGAAATGAGCAGTTCTTC. Translated, it gives CASSPSTSGSGNEQFF.